These 3 T cell receptor beta chains were sequenced from one sample in a study of blood T cell repertoires in COVID-19. Clones were sequenced by immunoSEQ multiplex PCR, and TCRdb holds only the in-frame ones, with some missing. The data contain 90,000 to 120,000 clones, about 91% of them singletons. Specimen: peripheral blood. The receptors come from a man aged 45-65 years with active or convalescent COVID-19.

The chain links TRBV3-1 (or the pseudogene TRBV3-2) to TRBJ2-5, with 7 bases lining up with TRBD2. Trimming cost V 0 bases and J 3 bases; bases outside gene matches: 1. Germline lookup yields CDR1 LGHDT and CDR2 YNNKEL (reference sequence). This CDR3 has 14 amino acids. The CDR3 DNA follows: TGTGCCAGCAGCCAAGAAGGGAGGGAAGAGACCCAGTACTTC. Protein product: CASSQEGREETQYF.

This chain connects TRBV7-2 to TRBJ1-3; D is possibly TRBD1 (5 bases). The CDR3 totals 17 residues. Germline values: CDR1 SGHTA, CDR2 FQGNSA. The V end was cut by 5 bases, the J end by 0 bases, with 17 bases between. The CDR3 nucleotides read TGTGCCAGCAGCCCACCTGGGGCCCCCATCTCTGGAAACACCATATATTTT. Its protein product is CASSPPGAPISGNTIYF.

V usage is TRBV28 and J usage is TRBJ2-2; the D gene is possibly TRBD1 (5 bases). Germline V CDR1 and CDR2: MDHEN, SYDVKM. CDR3 size: 14 residues. Trimming stripped 5 bases from V and 1 base from J, with 8 bases between. Written as DNA, the CDR3 is TGTGCCAGCAGTCCCGGACAGAACACCGGGGAGCTGTTTTTT. It specifies CASSPGQNTGELFF.